This T cell receptor (beta chain) emerged from a study of OX40 agonist ivuxolimab in advanced cancers. Regarding the research as a whole: The costimulatory receptor OX40 (CD134) was targeted by ivuxolimab, a fully human IgG2 agonistic monoclonal antibody. Intravenous ivuxolimab was administered to patients every 2 weeks at six dose levels: 0.01, 0.1, 0.3, 1.5, 3 and 10 mg/kg. Of the 50 to 55 patients in dose escalation, around 20 had hepatocellular carcinoma, some 15 had melanoma, 9 had renal cell carcinoma and 9 had head and neck cancer. In the dose-escalation cohort, 70% to 90% of patients were male, and the mean age was around 65 years with a range of about 20 to 80. Prior anti-PD-1, anti-PD-L1 or anti-CTLA-4 therapy was permitted, and checkpoint inhibitors had been received by more than 35% of dose-escalation patients. Partial responses occurred in three dose-escalation patients: two with cutaneous melanoma and one with hepatocellular carcinoma. The purpose of peripheral TCRbeta sequencing was to test whether ivuxolimab changed TCR sequence diversity and led to clonal T-cell expansion. The paper reports the monotherapy dose-escalation portion (N of about 51 patients) of the phase I ivuxolimab trial.

A note on this clone: Its antigen remains undetermined. Base quality data are lacking; no much larger clone is found one base away.

Genomic DNA was isolated from the sorted cells so that the TCRbeta CDR3 region could be sequenced. The immunoSEQ Assay was used to sequence the TCRbeta CDR3 regions. The table comes from immuneACCESS by way of TCRdb, which keeps in-frame sequences with V and J called. Part of the clones is missing from these tables; in studies checked, under half for an unresolved V gene and the rest for unknown reasons. The sample table shows 49,000 or so clones, and roughly 90% are seen once. About 11% of the sample belongs to the ten largest clones. The germline V gene (reference sequence) specifies LNHDA as CDR1 and SQIVND as CDR2. The CDR3 runs 15 amino acids, cysteine and phenylalanine included. The kept DNA is CDR3 alone, 45 bases in frame from the first base. The V and J ends are trimmed by 6 bases and 2 bases, leaving 14 bases between them. Paper-wide results and their limitations: Which antigens the clonally expanded peripheral T cells were specific for was not determined. Partial responders in the 0.1-3.0 mg/kg groups had among the lowest normalized peripheral clonal expansion, especially among CD8+ T cells. At doses of 0.1 to 3.0 mg/kg, clonal expansion of both CD4+ and CD8+ T cells in blood was seen between baseline and week 6. After ivuxolimab, expanded clones were on average more numerous among CD8+ T cells than among CD4+ T cells. Low levels of normalized T-cell clonal expansion were also seen in some nonresponding patients.

Patients with a history of autoimmune disease or receiving systemic immunosuppression were excluded from the trial. Peripheral blood for TCR sequencing was collected from all dose cohorts at baseline, on cycle 4 day 1, and on cycle 7 day 1. Samples came from an open-label, multicenter, first-in-human phase I dose-escalation trial of ivuxolimab. The trial enrolled adults with locally advanced or metastatic head and neck squamous cell, hepatocellular, melanoma or renal cell carcinoma. Before TCR sequencing, CD4+ and CD8+ T cells were separately sorted from peripheral blood. Here the sequenced sample was CD4+ or CD8+ T cells sorted from blood, taken in a trial of the OX40 agonist ivuxolimab. The TCR originated in an adult with an advanced solid tumor such as melanoma, head and neck, liver or kidney cancer. The receptor chain draws on TRBV19 and TRBJ1-5; there is no confident call for the D gene. The CDR3 here reads CASRWRSGGNQPQHF. In nucleotides, the sequence is TGTGCCAGTAGGTGGCGTTCGGGAGGCAATCAGCCCCAGCATTTT. The full variable domain, with segments outside the CDR3 supplied by the reference TRBV19 and TRBJ1-5 proteins, appears as DGGITQSPKYLFRKEGQNVTLSCEQNLNHDAMYWYRQDPGQGLRLIYYSQIVNDFQKGDIAEGYSVSREKKESFPLTVTSAQKNPTAFYLCASRWRSGGNQPQHFGDGTRLSIL.